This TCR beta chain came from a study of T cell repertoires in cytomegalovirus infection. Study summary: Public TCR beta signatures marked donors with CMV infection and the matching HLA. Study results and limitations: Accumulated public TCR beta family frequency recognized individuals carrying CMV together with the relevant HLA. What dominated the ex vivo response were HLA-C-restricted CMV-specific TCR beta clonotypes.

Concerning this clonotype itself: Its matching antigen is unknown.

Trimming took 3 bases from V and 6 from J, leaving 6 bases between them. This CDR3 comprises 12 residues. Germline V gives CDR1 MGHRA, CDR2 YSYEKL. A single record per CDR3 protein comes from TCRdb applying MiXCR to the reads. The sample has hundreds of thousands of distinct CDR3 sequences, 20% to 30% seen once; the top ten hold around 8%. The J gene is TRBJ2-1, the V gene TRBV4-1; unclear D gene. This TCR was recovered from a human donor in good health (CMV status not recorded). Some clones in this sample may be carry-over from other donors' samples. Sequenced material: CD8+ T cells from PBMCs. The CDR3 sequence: CASSHSSNEQFF. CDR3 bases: TGCGCCAGCAGCCATAGCAGCAATGAGCAGTTCTTC.